This paragraph reports one T cell receptor (beta chain). Its antigen is as yet unknown. The data originate from a study of T cells in narcolepsy. Study outcomes and limitations: No autoreactive T cell clone sequences appeared in some memory CD4+ repertoires.

The germline gives CDR1 LNHDA, CDR2 SQIVND (reference sequence). The CDR3 loop spans 14 amino acids. Deletions cut 5 bases from V and 7 bases from J, with 18 bases between. Only in-frame clones appear in the TCRdb table, and some are missing; sequencing was by immunoSEQ multiplex PCR. The table records about 34,000 clones, approximately 85% of them present only once. The material sequenced was CD45RA- memory CD4+ T cells from PBMCs. The clonotype originates from a human donor with narcolepsy. The V gene is TRBV19, the J gene TRBJ2-7, with TRBD1 as a possible D gene (6 bases). The CDR3 DNA sequence: TGTGCCAGTAGTCGGGCCAGGGGTTCGGGAGAGCAGTACTTC. Residues: CASSRARGSGEQYF.